Listed below are T cell receptor beta chains from one sample, sequenced in a study of T cells expressing NK-cell markers. TCRdb processed the 5' RACE reads again and assigns one entry to each CDR3 protein, with no DNA. The sample data list 350,000 to 500,000 distinct CDR3 sequences. Sequenced input: blood T cells: a sorted CD56 or NKG2C T cell subset, CD4+ or CD8+ T cells, or bulk PBMC T cells (not recorded which). These receptors all come from a woman between 18 and 75 years old in good health. CDR3s include the opening cysteine and the closing phenylalanine or tryptophan.

v_call: TRBV18; j_call: TRBJ1-2; cdr3_aa: CASSPLDRGNYYGYTF
v_call: TRBV27; j_call: TRBJ2-1; cdr3_aa: CASSPRTPGEQFF
v_call: TRBV20-1; j_call: TRBJ1-5; cdr3_aa: CSAGGKTGFVNQPQHF
v_call: TRBV5-6; j_call: TRBJ2-2; cdr3_aa: CASSLAVQMNTGELFF
v_call: TRBV20-1; j_call: TRBJ2-7; cdr3_aa: CSARGLDHYEQYF
v_call: TRBV20-1; j_call: TRBJ2-1; cdr3_aa: CSARDTGRSSEQFF
v_call: TRBV6-1; j_call: TRBJ2-3; cdr3_aa: CASTPRLAGDTDTQYF
v_call: TRBV6-2/TRBV6-3; j_call: TRBJ2-1; cdr3_aa: CASRRDQLNNEQFF
v_call: TRBV6-1; j_call: TRBJ2-3; cdr3_aa: CASYPRGGSTDTQYF
v_call: TRBV7-3; j_call: TRBJ2-1; cdr3_aa: CASSRTSGAYNEQLF
v_call: TRBV6-2/TRBV6-3; j_call: TRBJ2-4; cdr3_aa: CASRGGYLAKNIQYF
v_call: TRBV12-3/TRBV12-4; j_call: TRBJ2-3; cdr3_aa: CASSLRTSGTTDTQYF
v_call: TRBV20-1; j_call: TRBJ2-3; cdr3_aa: CSPAGGNVGDTQYF
v_call: TRBV29-1; j_call: TRBJ2-7; cdr3_aa: CSARTGPPYEQYF
v_call: TRBV5-1; j_call: TRBJ2-5; cdr3_aa: CASSFPGTTEETQYF
v_call: TRBV11-2; j_call: TRBJ2-3; cdr3_aa: CASSLGYGDVGDTQYF
v_call: TRBV7-3; j_call: TRBJ2-3; cdr3_aa: CASSPIAGAADTQYF
v_call: TRBV5-1; j_call: TRBJ2-5; cdr3_aa: CASSLGTVQETQYF
v_call: TRBV4-3; j_call: TRBJ2-3; cdr3_aa: CASSQDREGQRDTQYF
v_call: TRBV7-2; j_call: TRBJ2-1; cdr3_aa: CASSLAIGLAGGPAYNEQFF
v_call: TRBV10-3; j_call: TRBJ2-3; cdr3_aa: CAISESLRTDTQYF
v_call: TRBV5-1; j_call: TRBJ1-4; cdr3_aa: CASSFGNGPQPLFF
v_call: TRBV30; j_call: TRBJ1-1; cdr3_aa: CAWSVANMNTEAFF
v_call: TRBV6-2/TRBV6-3; j_call: TRBJ2-1; cdr3_aa: CASSYPMGAGEQFF
v_call: TRBV6-2/TRBV6-3; j_call: TRBJ2-7; cdr3_aa: CASGQGSHEQYF
v_call: TRBV5-1; j_call: TRBJ2-1; cdr3_aa: CASSLAGGVPNNEQFF
v_call: TRBV20-1; j_call: TRBJ2-7; cdr3_aa: CSADTTGRGSYEQYF
v_call: TRBV9; j_call: TRBJ2-1; cdr3_aa: CASTPHQGLAGGNEQFF
v_call: TRBV28; j_call: TRBJ2-5; cdr3_aa: CATHRVETQYF
v_call: TRBV7-3; j_call: TRBJ2-6; cdr3_aa: CASSPGLNGANVLTF
v_call: TRBV10-3; j_call: TRBJ1-2; cdr3_aa: CATRTSEGYGYTF
v_call: TRBV5-6; j_call: TRBJ1-1; cdr3_aa: CASSKTGGENTEAFF
v_call: TRBV29-1; j_call: TRBJ1-4; cdr3_aa: CSVSTLNPEKLFF
v_call: TRBV29-1; j_call: TRBJ2-7; cdr3_aa: CSVQGLAGVEQYF
v_call: TRBV7-3; j_call: TRBJ2-1; cdr3_aa: CASSFTAGASYNEQFF
v_call: TRBV29-1; j_call: TRBJ2-1; cdr3_aa: CSVAGLAKNEQFF
v_call: TRBV7-2; j_call: TRBJ2-7; cdr3_aa: CASSPSEWRRFSYEQYF
v_call: TRBV20-1; j_call: TRBJ1-1; cdr3_aa: CSARKGTRAFF
v_call: TRBV29-1; j_call: TRBJ2-3; cdr3_aa: CSGDSTDTQYF
v_call: TRBV6-5; j_call: TRBJ2-5; cdr3_aa: CASSYSVVYTQYF
v_call: TRBV20-1; j_call: TRBJ2-1; cdr3_aa: CSALDGVSSYNEQFF
v_call: TRBV4-1; j_call: TRBJ1-5; cdr3_aa: CASSQDSSNQPQHF
v_call: TRBV6-5; j_call: TRBJ2-1; cdr3_aa: CASSYRQGNEQFF
v_call: TRBV9; j_call: TRBJ2-3; cdr3_aa: CASSVGGTGDTQYF
v_call: TRBV5-5; j_call: TRBJ2-5; cdr3_aa: CASSLSIRTEETQYF